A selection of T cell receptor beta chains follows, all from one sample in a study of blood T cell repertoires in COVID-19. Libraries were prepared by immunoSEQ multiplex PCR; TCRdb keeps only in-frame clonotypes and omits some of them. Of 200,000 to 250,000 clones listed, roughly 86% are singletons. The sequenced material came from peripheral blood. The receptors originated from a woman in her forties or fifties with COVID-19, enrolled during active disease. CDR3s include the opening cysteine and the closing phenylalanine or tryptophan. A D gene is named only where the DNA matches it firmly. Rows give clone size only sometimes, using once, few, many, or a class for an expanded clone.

CDR3: CASSISQGSTDTQYF
DNA: TGTGCCAGTAGTATAAGTCAGGGCTCCACAGATACGCAGTATTTT
V: TRBV19
size: -
J: TRBJ2-3
D: -

CDR3: CSVEVAGNTEAFF
DNA: TGCAGCGTTGAAGTGGCTGGGAACACTGAAGCTTTCTTT
V: TRBV29-1
size: -
J: TRBJ1-1
D: -

CDR3: CAWSFTGDTEAFF
DNA: TGTGCCTGGAGTTTCACAGGGGACACTGAAGCTTTCTTT
V: TRBV30
size: -
J: TRBJ1-1
D: TRBD1

CDR3: CASSYSGLGDDTQYF
DNA: TGTGCCAGCAGTTACTCAGGACTTGGCGACGATACGCAGTATTTT
V: TRBV6-6
size: -
J: TRBJ2-3
D: -

CDR3: CAGLREENEQFF
DNA: TGTGCCGGATTGAGGGAGGAGAATGAGCAGTTCTTC
V: TRBV25-1
size: -
J: TRBJ2-1
D: -

CDR3: CASTLAGGNEQFF
DNA: TGTGCCAGCACCCTGGCAGGGGGTAATGAGCAGTTCTTC
V: TRBV28
size: once
J: TRBJ2-1
D: TRBD1

CDR3: CASSEGGMGNQPQHF
DNA: TGCGCCAGCAGTGAGGGAGGGATGGGCAATCAGCCCCAGCATTTT
V: TRBV10-1
size: -
J: TRBJ1-5
D: -

CDR3: CAISQADRATGELFF
DNA: TGTGCCATCAGTCAAGCGGACAGGGCGACCGGGGAGCTGTTTTTT
V: TRBV10-3
size: -
J: TRBJ2-2
D: TRBD1

CDR3: CSASVRVLGEQYF
DNA: TGCAGTGCTAGTGTCAGGGTGTTGGGCGAGCAGTACTTC
V: TRBV20-1
size: -
J: TRBJ2-7
D: -

CDR3: CASSPLSGGTQYF
DNA: TGTGCCAGCAGCCCCTTGAGTGGAGGTACGCAGTATTTT
V: TRBV5-6
size: -
J: TRBJ2-3
D: -

CDR3: CASTGDFGNTIYF
DNA: TGCGCCAGTACAGGGGATTTTGGAAACACCATATATTTT
V: TRBV10-1
size: few
J: TRBJ1-3
D: TRBD1

CDR3: CASSGRQKGELFF
DNA: TGTGCCAGCTCTGGCCGTCAGAAGGGGGAGCTGTTTTTT
V: TRBV28
size: once
J: TRBJ2-2
D: -

CDR3: CASSYAADSPYTF
DNA: TGTGCCAGCAGTTACGCCGCTGACTCCCCCTACACCTTC
V: TRBV6-5
size: -
J: TRBJ1-2
D: -

CDR3: CASRGQGDNGYTF
DNA: TGTGCCAGCAGGGGACAGGGGGATAATGGCTACACCTTC
V: TRBV6-5
size: once
J: TRBJ1-2
D: TRBD1

CDR3: CASSLDRVNTGELFF
DNA: TGTGCCAGCAGCTTGGACAGGGTGAACACCGGGGAGCTGTTTTTT
V: TRBV5-4
size: -
J: TRBJ2-2
D: -

CDR3: CASSVVDRVNVYNEQFF
DNA: TGTGCCAGCAGCGTAGTGGACAGGGTAAATGTTTACAATGAGCAGTTCTTC
V: TRBV9
size: -
J: TRBJ2-1
D: TRBD1

CDR3: CASSIRGGNTEAFF
DNA: TGTGCCAGTAGTATTCGGGGTGGAAACACTGAAGCTTTCTTT
V: TRBV19
size: -
J: TRBJ1-1
D: -

CDR3: CASSLARRGANYGYTF
DNA: TGCGCCAGCAGCTTGGCTCGCAGGGGGGCTAACTATGGCTACACCTTC
V: TRBV5-1
size: -
J: TRBJ1-2
D: TRBD1

CDR3: CASRGGDTQYF
DNA: TGCGCCAGCCGGGGTGGAGATACGCAGTATTTT
V: TRBV10-2
size: -
J: TRBJ2-3
D: -

CDR3: CASSPTGGGTEAFF
DNA: TGTGCCAGCAGCCCAACAGGGGGGGGGACTGAAGCTTTCTTT
V: TRBV5-4
size: -
J: TRBJ1-1
D: TRBD1

CDR3: CASSLRDEQFF
DNA: TGTGCCAGCAGCTTGAGGGATGAGCAGTTCTTC
V: TRBV11-2
size: once
J: TRBJ2-1
D: -

CDR3: CASSLIGDGYTF
DNA: TGCGCCAGCAGCTTAATAGGGGATGGCTACACCTTC
V: TRBV5-1
size: -
J: TRBJ1-2
D: -

CDR3: CASSSRDRGTGELFF
DNA: TGTGCCAGCAGCAGCCGGGACAGGGGCACCGGGGAGCTGTTTTTT
V: TRBV7-2
size: once
J: TRBJ2-2
D: TRBD1

CDR3: CAWGFRDSGYGYTF
DNA: TGTGCCTGGGGCTTCCGGGACAGTGGATATGGCTACACCTTC
V: TRBV30
size: -
J: TRBJ1-2
D: TRBD1

CDR3: CASSVGQGNNEQFF
DNA: TGCGCCAGCAGTGTGGGGCAGGGCAACAATGAGCAGTTCTTC
V: TRBV10-1
size: -
J: TRBJ2-1
D: -

CDR3: CASSLAGGHEQYF
DNA: TGTGCCAGCAGTTTAGCGGGGGGTCACGAGCAGTACTTC
V: TRBV6-6
size: -
J: TRBJ2-7
D: TRBD2

CDR3: CAWSVSITDTQYF
DNA: TGTGCCTGGAGTGTGTCCATCACAGATACGCAGTATTTT
V: TRBV30
size: -
J: TRBJ2-3
D: -

CDR3: CASSSGDRGADTQYF
DNA: TGTGCCAGCAGCTCCGGGGACAGGGGCGCAGATACGCAGTATTTT
V: TRBV5-4
size: -
J: TRBJ2-3
D: TRBD1

CDR3: CATSPFPPVAGTQYF
DNA: TGTGCCACCAGCCCTTTCCCGCCGGTAGCAGGGACGCAGTATTTT
V: TRBV24-1
size: -
J: TRBJ2-3
D: -

CDR3: CASSFKAPAGWQPQHF
DNA: TGTGCCAGCAGTTTTAAGGCCCCGGCAGGGTGGCAGCCCCAGCATTTT
V: TRBV28
size: -
J: TRBJ1-5
D: -

CDR3: CASSFGGGPQHF
DNA: TGTGCCAGCAGTTTTGGCGGTGGGCCCCAGCATTTT
V: TRBV27
size: -
J: TRBJ1-5
D: -

CDR3: CSASPPGTGGFQPQHF
DNA: TGCAGTGCTAGTCCTCCCGGGACAGGGGGTTTTCAGCCCCAGCATTTT
V: TRBV20-1
size: -
J: TRBJ1-5
D: TRBD1

CDR3: CASSGGQGDSPLHF
DNA: TGCGCCAGCAGCGGTGGACAGGGCGACTCACCCCTCCACTTT
V: TRBV5-1
size: -
J: TRBJ1-6
D: TRBD1

CDR3: CASSLSSGNQPQHF
DNA: TGTGCCAGCAGTTTGTCTTCCGGGAATCAGCCCCAGCATTTT
V: TRBV27
size: -
J: TRBJ1-5
D: -

CDR3: CASNPTEKLFF
DNA: TGTGCCAGCAATCCGACAGAAAAACTGTTTTTT
V: TRBV5-6
size: -
J: TRBJ1-4
D: -